This TCR beta chain came from a study of regulatory T cells in long-lasting Graves disease. Indicated time point: newly diagnosed GD, antithyroid drugs for less than 3 months. PBMC-derived RNA was used for the TCR library. It was American Thyroid Association guidelines that determined Graves' disease diagnosis. Study-wide results and caveats: Favoring TRBV28, TRBJ1-2 and TRBJ2-5 was a feature seen in persistent disease.

Germline assignment: CDR1 ENHRY and CDR2 SYGVKD. The CDR3 length is 15 residues. Trimming shortened V by 8 bases and J by 0 bases, and 15 bases separated the two germline ends. As concerns this clonotype: Antigen specificity is unknown.

Building of the TCR beta libraries involved iRepertoire HTBI primers and Arm-PCR of CDR3 regions. TCRdb re-called the multiplex PCR reads through MiXCR, storing one row per CDR3 protein. Among about 530,000 distinct CDR3 sequences listed, about 16% were seen once. The same data also contributed to another study, on T cells in Graves' hyperthyroidism and ophthalmopathy. Per that paper: Uncontrolled infection, other autoimmune disease, pregnancy or lactation disqualified patients from enrolment.

V and J are TRBV10-3 and TRBJ2-3; no clear D gene. The origin of this receptor is a woman aged 40-65 years with Graves disease. The sequences come from peripheral blood mononuclear cells (PBMCs), collected at new diagnosis, from a patient treated with antithyroid drugs. CDR3 DNA: TGTGCCATCGAGGTGTCTGAACCTAGCACAGATACGCAGTATTTT. It specifies CAIEVSEPSTDTQYF.